The 21 T cell receptor beta chains below were found in one sample sequenced in a study of blood T cell repertoires in COVID-19. Data came from immunoSEQ multiplex PCR; TCRdb stores just in-frame clones and leaves some out. The table includes some 290,000 clones, approximately 82% detected once. Sequenced: peripheral blood. The receptor set was obtained from a man aged 60-69 years who had recovered from COVID-19.

The chain has TRBV28 and TRBJ2-7; 7 bases line up with TRBD2. Germline V lookup: CDR1 MDHEN, CDR2 SYDVKM. Germline trimming cut 5 bases from V and 6 bases from J; bases unmatched to any gene: 13. CDR3 size: 15 residues. CDR3 sequence: CASSVGGTWKVEQYF. For the CDR3, the DNA is TGTGCCAGCAGTGTGGGGGGGACCTGGAAGGTCGAGCAGTACTTC.

The chain is built from TRBV20-1 and TRBJ2-7; possible D gene TRBD2, 5 bases. Trimming removed 1 base at V and 11 bases at J, with 9 bases between. The CDR3 spans 10 residues. The germline CDR1 and CDR2 sequences are DFQATT and SNEGSKA (reference sequence). The CDR3 region is CSARAEVKYF. The DNA of the CDR3 is TGCAGTGCTAGAGCGGAGGTTAAGTACTTC.

J is TRBJ2-5 and V is TRBV5-6; tentatively, D is TRBD1 (6 bases). This CDR3 has 14 residues. Germline-derived CDR1 and CDR2 are SGHDT and YYEEEE. Trimming left V 4 bases short and J 6 bases short, with 16 bases between. CDR3 protein: CASSLLTGLQTQYF. CDR3 coding DNA: TGTGCCAGCAGCCTATTAACAGGGTTACAGACCCAGTACTTC.

The chain couples TRBV18 to TRBJ2-1, with no clear D. CDR1 is KGHSH, CDR2 LQKENI, per germline. The CDR3 is 14 residues long. Trimming pared 6 bases from V and 5 bases from J, leaving 14 bases between. The CDR3, as DNA: TGTGCCAGCTCCCCCTTCGGAACTAACAATGAGCAGTTCTTC. Translated: CASSPFGTNNEQFF. Full variable domain (rest looked up from reference TRBV18 and TRBJ2-1): NAGVMQNPRHLVRRRGQEARLRCSPMKGHSHVYWYRQLPEEGLKFMVYLQKENIIDESGMPKERFSAEFPKEGPSILRIQQVVRGDSAAYFCASSPFGTNNEQFFGPGTRLTVL.

V gene TRBV28 combines with J gene TRBJ1-4; 10 bases align to TRBD1. CDR3 length: 13 residues. CDR1 is MDHEN and CDR2 is SYDVKM in the germline V gene. Trimming cost V 6 bases and J 11 bases; bases outside gene matches: 6. CDR3 sequence reads: CASRLPGQGKLFF. The CDR3 coding sequence is TGTGCCAGCAGACTTCCGGGACAGGGGAAACTGTTTTTT.

The rearrangement uses TRBV5-1 and TRBJ1-1; tentative D call: TRBD1 (5 bases). The CDR3 loop spans 15 amino acids. CDR1 is SGHRS and CDR2 is YFSETQ in the germline V gene. The germline V and J ends were trimmed by 1 base and 0 bases, with 10 bases remaining between them. DNA of the CDR3: TGCGCCAGCAGCTTGAACGCAGGGATGAACACTGAAGCTTTCTTT. It is translated as CASSLNAGMNTEAFF.

V gene TRBV18 combines with J gene TRBJ2-7; D gene ambiguous. Trimming left V 6 bases short and J 6 bases short, with 15 bases between. The germline gives CDR1 KGHSH, CDR2 LQKENI. The CDR3 runs to 13 residues. The CDR3 region is CASSPKVPSEQYF. The CDR3 DNA sequence: TGTGCCAGCTCCCCTAAAGTCCCTTCCGAGCAGTACTTC.

This clone came up a few times. The V and J genes are TRBV5-1 and TRBJ2-7; perhaps TRBD1 as D (6 bases). With 4 bases removed from V and 4 bases from J, the gap between germline ends came to 12 bases. This CDR3 comprises 13 residues. Germline values: CDR1 SGHRS, CDR2 YFSETQ. The CDR3 DNA sequence: TGCGCCAGCAGCACCGGGACACCTTACGAGCAGTACTTC. Translating gives CASSTGTPYEQYF.

The chain combines TRBV7-2 with TRBJ2-4, with TRBD2 matching over 8 bases. Per the germline V gene, CDR1 is SGHTA and CDR2 is FQGNSA. The CDR3 runs 14 residues. J was trimmed by 8 bases and V by 5 bases; bases with no gene match: 8. The CDR3 here is CASSPGGGPHIQYF. The DNA for the CDR3 is TGTGCCAGCAGCCCGGGGGGGGGCCCGCACATTCAGTACTTC.

The chain combines TRBV19 with TRBJ1-5; tentatively, D is TRBD1 (5 bases). Trimming left V 4 bases short and J 6 bases short, with 10 bases between. The CDR3 is made up of 13 amino acids. Germline values: CDR1 LNHDA, CDR2 SQIVND (reference sequence). CDR3 sequence (DNA): TGTGCCAGTAGTACAGGGATCGGTCAGCCCCAGCATTTT. Translated, it gives CASSTGIGQPQHF.

The chain employs TRBV7-9 and TRBJ1-4, with a possible D match to TRBD1 (6 bases). This CDR3 is built from 15 residues. The V gene's germline CDR1 is SEHNR and CDR2 FQNEAQ (reference sequence). V lost 1 base, J lost 7 bases, and 13 bases lay in between. This CDR3 reads CASSLGTGIVEKLFF. CDR3 nucleotide sequence: TGTGCCAGCAGCTTAGGCACAGGGATCGTTGAAAAACTGTTTTTT.

This sequence joins TRBV2 and TRBJ2-3; TRBD2 aligns across 9 bases. V lost 0 bases and J lost 7; bases outside the gene matches: 11. From germline, CDR1 is SNHLY and CDR2 FYNNEI. There are 17 residues in the CDR3. The DNA for the CDR3 is TGTGCCAGCAGTGAAGCAACACCAGCGGGGGGCATGTATACGCAGTATTTT. Encoded protein: CASSEATPAGGMYTQYF.

The chain links TRBV27 to TRBJ2-3, with TRBD2 matching over 8 bases. Germline V CDR1 and CDR2: MNHEY, SMNVEV (reference sequence). V lost 6 bases to trimming and J lost 0 bases; unmatched junction nucleotides: 11. CDR3 length: 17 amino acids. The CDR3: CASSPGGGPSSTDTQYF. In DNA form, the CDR3 reads TGTGCCAGCAGCCCGGGGGGGGGCCCTTCTAGCACAGATACGCAGTATTTT.

V gene TRBV5-1 combines with J gene TRBJ1-2; the match to TRBD1 covers 7 bases. V lost 4 bases to trimming and J lost 5 bases; unmatched junction nucleotides: 5. The germline CDR1 and CDR2 sequences are SGHRS and YFSETQ. The CDR3 loop spans 13 amino acids. In DNA, the CDR3 is TGCGCCAGCAGCCGGGACAGCCTTTATGGCTACACCTTC. This codes for CASSRDSLYGYTF.

The J gene is TRBJ2-1, the V gene TRBV2; weak D call: TRBD1 (7 bases). CDR3 size: 14 residues. From germline, CDR1 is SNHLY and CDR2 FYNNEI. V was cut by 1 base and J by 8 bases, with 12 bases left in between. The CDR3 DNA is TGTGCCAGCAGTGAAGGTCAGGGGGGTTATGAGCAGTTCTTC. Residues: CASSEGQGGYEQFF.

J is TRBJ1-5 and V is TRBV18; 7 bases match TRBD1. Germline values: CDR1 KGHSH, CDR2 LQKENI. The J segment lost 4 bases and the V segment lost 2 bases, leaving 5 bases of the junction unmatched. The CDR3 runs 15 residues. The CDR3 spells CASSPRQGENQPQHF. CDR3 bases: TGTGCCAGCTCACCAAGACAGGGCGAGAATCAGCCCCAGCATTTT.

The chain employs TRBV19 and TRBJ1-4, with D perhaps matching TRBD1 (5 bases). This CDR3 is 14 amino acids long. CDR1 is LNHDA, CDR2 SQIVND, per germline (reference sequence). V lost 3 bases and J 3 bases, leaving 8 bases between the germline ends. CDR3 DNA: TGTGCCAGTAGTATCGCGGGACCTAATGAAAAACTGTTTTTT. Translated: CASSIAGPNEKLFF. The full variable domain, in which reference TRBV19 and TRBJ1-4 provide the parts outside the CDR3, is DGGITQSPKYLFRKEGQNVTLSCEQNLNHDAMYWYRQDPGQGLRLIYYSQIVNDFQKGDIAEGYSVSREKKESFPLTVTSAQKNPTAFYLCASSIAGPNEKLFFGSGTQLSVL.

The chain couples TRBV12-3 or TRBV12-4 to TRBJ1-4, with D perhaps TRBD1 (5 bases). The CDR3 totals 13 residues. Trimming pared 7 bases from V and 13 bases from J, leaving 19 bases between. The CDR3 bases are TGTGCCAGCACGACCGCAGGGTTAAAGGGACTGTTTTTT. It codes for CASTTAGLKGLFF.

This chain connects TRBV6-5 to TRBJ1-4; 9 bases align to TRBD1. The CDR3 contains 13 residues. With 6 bases clipped from V and 13 bases from J, the junction kept 9 bases outside the gene matches. CDR1 and CDR2 from the germline V gene are MNHEY and SVGAGI. DNA for the CDR3: TGTGCCAGCAGGGGGACAGGGTTTAAGGGACTGTTTTTT. Translated, it gives CASRGTGFKGLFF.

This chain joins TRBV7-2 and TRBJ2-1, with 13 bases fitting TRBD2. Per the germline V gene, CDR1 is SGHTA and CDR2 is FQGNSA. Trimming removed 4 bases from V and 1 base from J; junction bases left unmatched: 7. This CDR3 is 18 amino acids long. CDR3 in DNA: TGTGCCAGCAGCTCCGGACTAGCGGGAGCGTGGTCCTACAATGAGCAGTTCTTC. The encoded protein is CASSSGLAGAWSYNEQFF. The entire variable domain, with the rest obtained from reference TRBV7-2 and TRBJ2-1, is as follows: GAGVSQSPSNKVTEKGKDVELRCDPISGHTALYWYRQSLGQGLEFLIYFQGNSAPDKSGLPSDRFSAERTGGSVSTLTIQRTQQEDSAVYLCASSSGLAGAWSYNEQFFGPGTRLTVL.

The CDR3 loop is CATEPGQGGGQPQHF. CDR3 nucleotides: TGTGCCACCGAACCGGGACAGGGAGGGGGTCAGCCCCAGCATTTT. The chain couples TRBV19 to TRBJ1-5; TRBD1 matches at 9 bases. V was pared by 10 bases and J by 6 bases, with 13 bases of the junction left unmatched. The CDR3 is made up of 15 amino acids. Germline V gene data show CDR1 as LNHDA and CDR2 as SQIVND (reference sequence).